This T cell receptor beta chain comes out of a study of blood T cell repertoires in COVID-19. Study information: T cells, B-cell-depleted T cells, or PBMCs supplied cDNA or gDNA.

Trimming pared 0 bases from V and 8 bases from J, leaving 13 bases between. Germline CDR1 and CDR2: LNHNV and YYDKDF (reference sequence). The CDR3 is made up of 14 amino acids. The age range of participants was about 18 to 90 years, with residence in under 25 US areas. Data came from immunoSEQ multiplex PCR; TCRdb stores just in-frame clones and leaves some out. The sample shows about 310,000 clones, around 86% of them seen only once. Sequencing input: PBMCs or T cells enriched from blood (not recorded which). This TCR derives from a man in his fifties or sixties who had recovered from COVID-19. This chain connects TRBV15 to TRBJ1-2, with D unclear. CDR3 in DNA: TGTGCCACCAGCAGAGATTTCGGGGTCGGAGGCTACACCTTC. Translated: CATSRDFGVGGYTF. Using reference TRBV15 and TRBJ1-2 for the parts outside the CDR3, the full variable domain is DAMVIQNPRYQVTQFGKPVTLSCSQTLNHNVMYWYQQKSSQAPKLLFHYYDKDFNNEADTPDNFQSRRPNTSFCFLDIRSPGLGDTAMYLCATSRDFGVGGYTFGSGTRLTVV.